The next 2 T cell receptor beta chains were all read from a single sample in a study of glioma-infiltrating T cells after dendritic cell vaccination. Assay used: immunoSEQ multiplex PCR; TCRdb lists only in-frame clones, some missing. The data contain approximately 90,000 clones, roughly 84% of them singletons. Source: blood, taken before dendritic cell vaccination. Receptors were obtained from a human donor with glioblastoma.

J is TRBJ2-6 and V is TRBV7-9, with unresolved D. This CDR3 has 13 residues. V dropped 7 bases and J dropped 2 bases, with 6 bases sitting between them. Germline V gene data show CDR1 as SEHNR and CDR2 as FQNEAQ (reference sequence). CDR3 bases: TGTGCCAGCACCTTTACTGGGGCCAACGTCCTGACTTTC. Amino acid sequence: CASTFTGANVLTF.

This clone was picked up one time. The chain has TRBV20-1 and TRBJ2-1, with TRBD2 matching over 10 bases. J gave up 12 bases and V 2 bases, and 1 base lay outside the gene matches. Germline V gene data show CDR1 as DFQATT and CDR2 as SNEGSKA (reference sequence). The CDR3 runs to 11 residues. Written as DNA, the CDR3 is TGCAGTGCTAGATTAGCGGGAGGGCAGTTCTTC. Translated, it gives CSARLAGGQFF.